The sequence of this T cell receptor beta chain was determined in a study of blood T cell repertoires in COVID-19 (dated by TCRdb to about 2020). Notes on the research overall: Collaborator samples came from the United States, Italy and Spain and covered acute and convalescent phases of COVID-19. Where HLA class I and class II types were available, the types were taken from metadata supplied by the sample provider, not from assay-based typing. The repertoires were released in a freely available public database intended as a resource for research on the immune response to SARS-CoV-2. Subjects who had been exposed to COVID-19, were actively infected with it, or had recovered from it provided the deeply sampled blood TCRbeta repertoires that made up the dataset. The prospective study material was composed of cDNA or gDNA derived from T cells, B-cell-depleted T cells, or PBMCs. Sample metadata almost always included a de-identified subject ID, COVID-19 status, age in years and sex. The samples were drawn from two sources: the first 160 participants of the ongoing ImmuneRACE study, and about 1,300 subjects contributed by 6 global collaborators.

TCRbeta CDR3 regions were amplified from genomic DNA by means of the immunoSEQ Assay, a bias-controlled multiplex PCR. The authors processed their data as follows. The number of nucleated cells in each sample was estimated from the amplification of reference gene primers within the assay. Sequence reads were collapsed and filtered to measure the absolute abundance of every unique TCRbeta CDR3 rearrangement. For each sample, productive Simpson clonality was calculated as the square root of Simpson's diversity index across productive rearrangements. Imported from immuneACCESS, the table was reduced by TCRdb to in-frame sequences with V and J called. These copies leave out some clones; in studies compared against another copy, an unresolved V gene accounts for under half, and the cause of the remainder is not known. V, J and clone size were drawn from that table, and D and trimming were deduced from the DNA. The sample profile shows 250,000 or so clones; 88% of them were found once. About 0.8% of the sample goes to the ten largest clones.

Collaborating institutions collected whole blood in K2EDTA tubes following their own protocols. For TCRbeta analysis, collaborators shipped samples in one of three forms: frozen whole blood, isolated PBMCs, or DNA extracted from either of those sample types. Overall results and qualifications from the work: The amount of clinical and demographic metadata varied by source and participant and was provided uncurated.

As to this clone: Its specific antigen is unknown. No quality values exist for individual bases; no much larger clone is one base distant.

Reading from cysteine to phenylalanine, the CDR3 counts 16 amino acids. Only CDR3 DNA remains: 48 bases, in frame from the first base. CDR1 and CDR2, per the germline V gene (reference sequence), are LNHDA and SQIVND. V is shortened by 7 bases, J by 0 bases, and the region joining them spans 16 bases. In this chain, TRBV19 is recombined with TRBJ2-1; D gene: possibly TRBD2, on 6 matching bases. The specimen was peripheral blood. This receptor was taken from a woman aged 25 to 45 with acute or convalescent COVID-19. The CDR3: CASTLVAASSYNEQFF. The sequence in DNA is TGTGCCAGTACCCTAGTAGCGGCCTCCTCCTACAATGAGCAGTTCTTC. The entire variable domain, with the stretches around the CDR3 drawn from the reference TRBV19 and TRBJ2-1 proteins, is DGGITQSPKYLFRKEGQNVTLSCEQNLNHDAMYWYRQDPGQGLRLIYYSQIVNDFQKGDIAEGYSVSREKKESFPLTVTSAQKNPTAFYLCASTLVAASSYNEQFFGPGTRLTVL.